This T cell receptor (beta chain) was identified in a study of shared clonotypes between healthy human individuals. This CDR3 is 14 amino acids long. With 6 bases clipped from V and 2 bases from J, the junction kept 7 bases outside the gene matches. CDR1 is MDHEN, CDR2 SYDVKM, per germline. Repertoires were generated with immunoSEQ multiplex PCR, while TCRdb's copy carries only in-frame clones and drops some. The table shows under 80,000 clones, with about 65% occurring only once. The chain links TRBV28 to TRBJ2-7, with 7 bases matching TRBD1. This receptor was identified in a man aged 25-45 years in good health. The sample consisted of memory CD8+ T cells sorted from blood. Subset meaning: CD45RO+ cells pooled with CCR7-negative TemRA cells. CDR3 sequence (DNA): TGTGCCAGCAGCTCCTTGACAGGGACCTACGAGCAGTACTTC. This sequence encodes CASSSLTGTYEQYF.